This TCR beta chain was sequenced during a study of T cell clonality in common variable immunodeficiency. The table came from immunoSEQ multiplex PCR; TCRdb's copy has only in-frame clones and leaves some out. The sample contains tens of thousands of clones, none of them singletons. Study-wide findings and caveats: CVID subjects had higher TCRbeta clonality than healthy controls, most marked in about a third.

This clone was seen repeatedly, ten times or more. Its antigen is still unknown. Sequenced sample: peripheral blood mononuclear cells. This receptor was obtained from a person between 18 and 69 years old in good health.

Incomplete CDR3 DNA: TGTGCCAGCAGCCCCCCCGGGACTGGCTCCAATGAG. Its translation is CASSPPGTGSNE. The entire CDR3 sequence reads CASSPPGTGSNEQFF. The chain recombines TRBV6-2 or TRBV6-3 with TRBJ2-1; TRBD2 might be the D (6 bases). With the read ending 3 residues before the CDR3 end, the germline J gene is used to fill in that end. Trimming took 6 bases from V and 6 from J, leaving 18 bases between them. Germline CDR1 is MNHEY and CDR2 is SVGEGT. The CDR3 contains 15 residues.